This T cell receptor beta chain was profiled in a study of blood T cells in healthy people across ages. It was with a sample-barcoded 5' primer and a J-beta primer mix that a second PCR of about 7 to 12 cycles was run. TCRdb independently ran MiXCR on the 5' RACE reads; one entry per CDR3 protein. This sample has around 780,000 distinct CDR3 sequences, with roughly 24% found just once. About this clonotype itself: Its antigen is undetermined.

Findings and caveats of the study: Estimated diversity across one million T cells was deemed an underestimate.

Germline V CDR1 and CDR2: SGHVS, FNYEAQ. This CDR3 is 16 amino acids long. Trimming removed 5 bases from V and 5 bases from J, with 21 bases in between. These sequences were also reported in another study, on T cells of mothers and their children. That study adds: The cDNA synthesis received all extracted RNA, at around 1.5 ug per 15 ul. For the second PCR, the M1S primer put in sample barcodes and 2-4 random nucleotides. The yield was over 8 million TCR beta CDR3 reads from each mother and about 3.2 million from each child.

This sequence originates from a boy younger than 18 in good health. The V call is TRBV7-6, the J call TRBJ2-5; D gene unclear. The sequenced sample was blood. CDR3 protein: CASSHRSDGEGETQYF. The DNA for the CDR3 is TGTGCCAGCAGCCATAGATCGGACGGAGAAGGGGAGACCCAGTACTTC.